This T cell receptor beta chain was identified during a study of neurological immune-mediated disorders. Broader study findings: Across subjects, expanded clones had no CDR3 amino acid sequences in common, pointing to private repertoires in all groups.

Time point reported: longitudinal time-point 1 (baseline). As healthy controls, volunteers from a blood bank in Maryland, USA, were used. The unsorted libraries originated from 2 million PBMCs kept at -80 C. The cDNA was produced through 5'RACE with 10-nucleotide random UMIs. TCRdb itself ran the 5' RACE reads through MiXCR, one entry per CDR3 protein. The sample has more than 70,000 distinct CDR3 sequences, around 9.6% seen once. Worth noting for this clonotype: Its antigen is not known.

The germline V and J ends were trimmed by 3 bases and 4 bases, with 16 bases remaining between them. This CDR3 region has 14 residues. Germline CDR1 is GTSNPN and CDR2 is SVGIG (reference sequence). The receptor comes from a man aged 25-45 years in good health. The sequencing input was PBMCs. The chain carries TRBV30 and TRBJ2-7; weak D call: TRBD1 (5 bases). Written as DNA, the CDR3 is TGTGCCTGGAGGGCGGCAGGGATATGGTACGAGCAGTACTTC. This gives the protein CAWRAAGIWYEQYF.